These T cell receptor beta chains were read from a single sample in a study of control samples from healthy donors and cancer patients. Using immunoSEQ multiplex PCR, the repertoire was profiled, and TCRdb retains in-frame clones only, with some absent. The sample has some 140,000 clones, 80% to 95% seen once. Sequenced material: blood. These receptors came from a man under 40 in good health. The CDR3 runs from the conserved cysteine through the conserved F or W. Each record gives: CDR3 DNA, CDR3 protein, J gene, D gene, clone size, V gene. The D gene is left open where the match is weak. Clone size appears in some rows only: once, few, many, or a class for an expanded clone.

TGTGCCACCAGCGAACAACCGGGACCTTACTATGGCTACACCTTC CATSEQPGPYYGYTF TRBJ1-2 NA NA TRBV15
TGCGCCAGCACCCGGACTAGCGGGAGCCGCGAGCAGTACTTC CASTRTSGSREQYF TRBJ2-7 TRBD2 NA TRBV5-1
TGTGCCAGCAGCGTAAGCACAGGGGGAGGCTACGAGCAGTACTTC CASSVSTGGGYEQYF TRBJ2-7 TRBD1 NA TRBV5-5
TGTGCCAGCAGCGCCGGGAGTGAAGCTTTCTTT CASSAGSEAFF TRBJ1-1 NA NA TRBV9
TGCGCCAGCAGCGGACAGGGGGCGTCGAATGAGCAGTTCTTC CASSGQGASNEQFF TRBJ2-1 TRBD1 NA TRBV10-1
TGTGCCAGCAGCCCAACAGGGAGGAGCACTGAAGCTTTCTTT CASSPTGRSTEAFF TRBJ1-1 NA NA TRBV11-3
TGTGCCAGCACGGACCCCCCCTACAATGAGCAGTTCTTC CASTDPPYNEQFF TRBJ2-1 NA NA TRBV27
TGTGCCAGCTCCCCTAGTCGTGGGAGAACGGAGACCCAGTACTTC CASSPSRGRTETQYF TRBJ2-5 NA NA TRBV18
TGTGCCAGCAGCCCGGGACTAGCGGGTTCTACCTACGAGCAGTACTTC CASSPGLAGSTYEQYF TRBJ2-7 TRBD2 NA TRBV3-1/TRBV3-2
TGTGCCAGCAGGTACAATGAGCAGTTCTTC CASRYNEQFF TRBJ2-1 NA NA TRBV2
TGTGCCACCAGCAGAGGACAGGACACCCAAGAGACCCAGTACTTC CATSRGQDTQETQYF TRBJ2-5 NA NA TRBV15
TGTGCCAGCAGGGGGGCCGAGGGACGAGCCAAAAACATTCAGTACTTC CASRGAEGRAKNIQYF TRBJ2-4 NA NA TRBV28
TGTGCCAAGACAGGTGATCTAAATTCACCCCTCCACTTT CAKTGDLNSPLHF TRBJ1-6 NA NA TRBV10-3
TGTGCCAGCTCTCCAAGCACTAGCGGTACCTACGAGCAGTACTTC CASSPSTSGTYEQYF TRBJ2-7 TRBD2 NA TRBV7-2
TGCGCCAGCAGCCAAGATCAAGGGGGGACAGGCCTGAATGAAAAACTGTTTTTT CASSQDQGGTGLNEKLFF TRBJ1-4 TRBD1 NA TRBV4-1
TGTGCCATCTCCCCACTCGGTCCGGCATCGATGAACACTGAAGCTTTCTTT CAISPLGPASMNTEAFF TRBJ1-1 NA NA TRBV6-9
TGTGCCAGCAGCTTAGGGTCGTCGCGGGAGAATTCACCCCTCCACTTT CASSLGSSRENSPLHF TRBJ1-6 NA NA TRBV7-8
TGTGCCAGCAGTTTTGTGGGGAAGGAGACCCAGTACTTC CASSFVGKETQYF TRBJ2-5 NA once TRBV12-3/TRBV12-4
TGTGCCTGGAGTGTACAGGTATGGGGGACAGGGGGCAATCAGCCCCAGCATTTT CAWSVQVWGTGGNQPQHF TRBJ1-5 TRBD1 NA TRBV30
TGTGCCAGCTCACCAGGGACAGGGGGCTCCTACGCCGGGGAGCTGTTTTTT CASSPGTGGSYAGELFF TRBJ2-2 TRBD1 NA TRBV18
TGCGCCAGCAGCTATAGCAGAGATACGCAGTATTTT CASSYSRDTQYF TRBJ2-3 NA NA TRBV5-1
TGTGCCAGCAGCGATCGAACTCAGGGGGCAGGGGAGACCCAGTACTTC CASSDRTQGAGETQYF TRBJ2-5 TRBD1 NA TRBV11-3
TGTGCCAGCAGTTACACCGGGACAACCAACACCGGGGAGCTGTTTTTT CASSYTGTTNTGELFF TRBJ2-2 NA once TRBV5-5
TGTGCTAGTGGTTTGGTAACAGGGGGAATCGAGACGAGTCATAACAATGAGCAGTTCTTC CASGLVTGGIETSHNNEQFF TRBJ2-1 TRBD1 once TRBV12-5
TGCAGCGTTGTAGTTGGGGTAGAAGCTTTCTTT CSVVVGVEAFF TRBJ1-1 NA NA TRBV29-1
TGCGCCAGCAGCTTGGAAGGCACTGAAGCTTTCTTT CASSLEGTEAFF TRBJ1-1 NA NA TRBV5-1
TGTGCCAGCAGCCAGGGGACAGGGGGCGTAGGTGGCTACACCTTC CASSQGTGGVGGYTF TRBJ1-2 TRBD1 NA TRBV28
TGTGCCAGCAGTGGAGGGACGCTCTATGGCTACACCTTC CASSGGTLYGYTF TRBJ1-2 NA NA TRBV2
TGTGCCAGCAGCCAGGGGTTTGGCTACACCTTC CASSQGFGYTF TRBJ1-2 NA NA TRBV14
TGTGCCACCAGTGACAAGGAGAGCTACACCTTC CATSDKESYTF TRBJ1-2 NA NA TRBV24-1
TGTGCCAGCAGCTTGGATTTCGCCACCTACGAGCAGTACTTC CASSLDFATYEQYF TRBJ2-7 NA NA TRBV5-4
TGTGCCAGCAGTTTAGTCCGAAATTCACCCCTCCACTTT CASSLVRNSPLHF TRBJ1-6 NA NA TRBV28
TGTGCTAGTGCTGGGGGGGAGTATAATTCACCCCTCCACTTT CASAGGEYNSPLHF TRBJ1-6 NA NA TRBV12-5
TGTGCCAGCAGTCCAGACCCAGGGTATAGTTACTATGGCTACACCTTC CASSPDPGYSYYGYTF TRBJ1-2 NA NA TRBV2
TGCGCCAGCAGCCTTTCCATGAGCTCTGGAAACACCATATATTTT CASSLSMSSGNTIYF TRBJ1-3 NA NA TRBV4-1
TGTGCCAGCAGTTCCGGGACTAGCTTAGGCGAGCAGTACTTC CASSSGTSLGEQYF TRBJ2-7 TRBD2 NA TRBV2
TGTGCCAGCAGCCAAGGACCAGGGGGCACTGAAGCTTTCTTT CASSQGPGGTEAFF TRBJ1-1 TRBD1 NA TRBV2
TGTGCCAGCAGTATCCGCACCTCAACTAATGAAAAACTGTTTTTT CASSIRTSTNEKLFF TRBJ1-4 NA NA TRBV5-5
TGTGCCAGCAGTTTAGGGGGGTCCCAGGCCAACTATGGCTACACCTTC CASSLGGSQANYGYTF TRBJ1-2 NA few TRBV28
TGTGCCAGCAGCTTAGAGGGAATGATTCCCGGGGAGCTGTTTTTT CASSLEGMIPGELFF TRBJ2-2 NA NA TRBV11-1
TGTGCCAGCAGCCAAGATAGAAGCTCCTACAATGAGCAGTTCTTC CASSQDRSSYNEQFF TRBJ2-1 NA NA TRBV4-2
TGCGCCAGCAGCCCAGAGAATGAGGGCTCCTACAATGAGCAGTTCTTC CASSPENEGSYNEQFF TRBJ2-1 NA NA TRBV4-3
TGTGCCAGCAGGCTGGACAGGCCTAATGAAAAACTGTTTTTT CASRLDRPNEKLFF TRBJ1-4 TRBD1 NA TRBV28
TGTGCTAGTGGTTTGACAATCGGGGACGCGGGTGGAAACACCATATATTTT CASGLTIGDAGGNTIYF TRBJ1-3 NA NA TRBV12-5
TGTGCCAGCAGCCGCCTCATAGACAGGGTGGGAGGAAACACCATATATTTT CASSRLIDRVGGNTIYF TRBJ1-3 TRBD1 NA TRBV28
TGTGCCAGCAGCCAACGACCAGGGACCCTCTACGAGCAGTACTTC CASSQRPGTLYEQYF TRBJ2-7 NA once TRBV4-2
TGTGCCAGTAGTATAGTGGGGAGAGTGAACACTGAAGCTTTCTTT CASSIVGRVNTEAFF TRBJ1-1 NA NA TRBV19
TGTGCCAGCAGCGTAGTGGGAAATTCACCCCTCCACTTT CASSVVGNSPLHF TRBJ1-6 NA NA TRBV9
TGTGCCAGCACGGGGGCCAACGAACCCTATGGCTACACCTTC CASTGANEPYGYTF TRBJ1-2 NA NA TRBV9
TGTGCCAGCAGTCAGGGGGATGGCACTGAAGCTTTCTTT CASSQGDGTEAFF TRBJ1-1 TRBD1 few TRBV27
TGTGCCAGCAGTTCGACAGTAAACAATGAGCAGTTCTTC CASSSTVNNEQFF TRBJ2-1 NA NA TRBV6-5
TGTGCCAGTAGTGGACAGGGAGGTGACACCGGGGAGCTGTTTTTT CASSGQGGDTGELFF TRBJ2-2 TRBD1 NA TRBV19
TGTGCCAGCTCACCGGACAGGGGGCGCGTCAATCAGCCCCAGCATTTT CASSPDRGRVNQPQHF TRBJ1-5 TRBD1 few TRBV18
TGTGCCAGCAGCCAAGATCTAGCGGGAGTCTACGAGCAGTACTTC CASSQDLAGVYEQYF TRBJ2-7 TRBD2 NA TRBV4-2